This T cell receptor beta chain stems from a study of cytomegalovirus exposure and HLA in healthy donors. Sequencing was performed with immunoSEQ multiplex PCR; in TCRdb, only in-frame clones are kept and a portion is missing. Here the sample spans roughly 140,000 clones, about 86% being singletons. The donors belonged to the roughly 110-subject validation cohort, separate from the roughly 600-subject first cohort. Findings of the study overall: A few of the chains that were CMV-associated were confirmed in vitro to be specific for CMV antigens.

About this clone itself: The antigen is unknown.

Sequencing was performed on PBMCs. The TCR comes from a woman younger than 35 in good health and CMV-seropositive.

The CDR3 sequence is CASSSLPTDNTQYF. In DNA, the CDR3 is TGTGCCAGCAGCTCCCTCCCGACGGACAATACGCAGTATTTT. The chain recombines TRBV7-9 with TRBJ2-3; a possible D gene is TRBD1 (5 bases). The CDR3 has 14 amino acids. V lost 4 bases and J lost 7, with 15 bases in between. The V gene's germline CDR1 is SEHNR and CDR2 FQNEAQ (reference sequence).